Presented here are 14 T cell receptor beta chains from one specimen sequenced in a study of T cells in Graves' hyperthyroidism and ophthalmopathy. Amplification yielded TCR beta CDR3 regions, with RNA transcripts as the source. HTBI primers were employed in a first-round RT-PCR of the TCR CDR3. TCRdb recomputed calls from the multiplex PCR reads with MiXCR, one row per CDR3 protein. Of more than 600,000 distinct CDR3 sequences in the sample, 16% were seen once. The sequencing input was blood. Receptor source: a man in his late teens or twenties with Graves' hyperthyroidism.

In its sample, this clonotype was seen a few times. The chain links TRBV29-1 to TRBJ2-1; D call uncertain. The V and J ends lost 7 bases and 2 bases respectively, with 12 bases between them. This CDR3 spans 13 amino acids. Germline V gene sequence: CDR1 SQVTM, CDR2 ANQGSEA. In DNA, the CDR3 is TGCAGCGCCCGAGTCGCAACCTACAATGAGCAGTTCTTC. It codes for CSARVATYNEQFF.

V and J are TRBV20-1 and TRBJ1-6; D is unclear. The CDR3 is made up of 11 amino acids. Looked up from germline, CDR1 is DFQATT and CDR2 is SNEGSKA (reference sequence). Trimming took off 6 bases at V and 10 bases at J, with 10 bases between the two ends. The CDR3, as DNA: TGCAGTGCCTTCCGGGTCTCACCCCTCCACTTT. Its translation is CSAFRVSPLHF.

This chain uses TRBV7-9 with TRBJ1-2, with 8 bases aligning to TRBD1. Germline V gives CDR1 SEHNR, CDR2 FQNEAQ (reference sequence). With V trimmed by 4 bases and J by 0 bases, 7 bases remained unmatched. The CDR3 spans 16 residues. The DNA for the CDR3 is TGTGCCAGCAGCTCCCGCGACAGGGGTCCTAACTATGGCTACACCTTC. Translating it yields CASSSRDRGPNYGYTF.

This clonotype was counted ten times or more. The chain links TRBV28 to TRBJ2-2; no firm D call. Trimming stripped 2 bases from V and 2 bases from J, with 6 bases between. Germline V gene sequence: CDR1 MDHEN, CDR2 SYDVKM. The CDR3 loop spans 14 amino acids. The CDR3 here is CASSLALNTGELFF. The CDR3 DNA reads TGTGCCAGCAGTTTAGCCCTTAACACCGGGGAGCTGTTTTTT.

The V gene is TRBV6-1, the J gene TRBJ2-1, with 14 bases that match TRBD2. Trimming at V came to 6 bases and at J to 2 bases, leaving 3 bases not matched to a gene. There are 16 residues in the CDR3. The germline V gene has CDR1 MNHNS and CDR2 SASEGT. CDR3 loop: CASREGLAGAYNEQFF. CDR3 in DNA: TGTGCCAGCAGGGAGGGACTAGCGGGGGCCTACAATGAGCAGTTCTTC.

This clonotype was counted a few times. This rearrangement joins TRBV4-2 to TRBJ2-1, with 7 bases lining up with TRBD2. The CDR3 runs 14 residues. Trimming cost V 4 bases and J 5 bases; bases outside gene matches: 5. CDR1 and CDR2 (germline): LGHNA, YNFKEQ. The CDR3 DNA is TGTGCCAGCAGCCGGGGCGGGAGTGACAATGAGCAGTTCTTC. Amino acids: CASSRGGSDNEQFF.

The chain is built from TRBV5-1 and TRBJ2-2; D not certain. The CDR3 extends over 13 amino acids. The germline CDR1 and CDR2 sequences are SGHRS and YFSETQ. The V gene lost 0 bases and the J gene lost 7 bases, with 7 bases spanning the gap. The CDR3 region is CASSLEPNGELFF. For the CDR3, the DNA is TGCGCCAGCAGCTTGGAACCGAACGGGGAGCTGTTTTTT.

V gene TRBV29-1 combines with J gene TRBJ2-7; TRBD1 matches at 8 bases. CDR3 size: 13 residues. V was clipped by 1 base and J by 7 bases; unmatched bases: 6. Germline V CDR1 and CDR2: SQVTM, ANQGSEA. CDR3: CSVEGTGQGEQYF. DNA for the CDR3: TGCAGCGTTGAAGGGACAGGGCAGGGGGAGCAGTACTTC.

This clonotype has a handful of counts. This chain uses TRBV9 with TRBJ1-3, with D perhaps TRBD1 (5 bases). Per the germline V gene, CDR1 is SGDLS and CDR2 is YYNGEE. This CDR3 contains 15 residues. Trimming stripped 2 bases from V and 0 bases from J, with 9 bases between. The CDR3 DNA sequence: TGTGCCAGCAGCGTGGGACCTCTCTCTGGAAACACCATATATTTT. Amino acid sequence: CASSVGPLSGNTIYF.

The rearrangement uses TRBV10-3 and TRBJ2-3; 8 nucleotides line up with TRBD2. Trimming at V came to 1 base and at J to 1 base, leaving 4 bases not matched to a gene. This CDR3 has 16 amino acids. Germline V gives CDR1 ENHRY, CDR2 SYGVKD. CDR3 protein: CAISEWSSGGTDTQYF. In DNA, the CDR3 is TGTGCCATCAGTGAGTGGAGTAGCGGGGGCACAGATACGCAGTATTTT.

This clonotype showed up just a few times. This chain joins TRBV28 and TRBJ1-2; TRBD1 might be the D (6 bases). CDR3 length: 15 residues. Trimming left V 3 bases short and J 5 bases short, with 16 bases between. CDR1 is MDHEN and CDR2 is SYDVKM in the germline V gene. CDR3 region: CASSFPITGRYGYTF. The CDR3 region has the DNA TGTGCCAGCAGTTTCCCAATTACAGGGCGTTATGGCTACACCTTC.

This clonotype was counted many times. V is TRBV27 and J is TRBJ2-7; 7 bases match TRBD1. The CDR3 length is 14 residues. The germline gives CDR1 MNHEY, CDR2 SMNVEV (reference sequence). Trimming removed 0 bases from V and 6 bases from J; junction bases left unmatched: 5. CDR3 in amino acids: CASSLSPGQLEQYF. CDR3 bases: TGTGCCAGCAGTTTATCACCGGGACAGCTCGAGCAGTACTTC.

The chain couples TRBV19 to TRBJ2-1; D unresolved. The germline V gene has CDR1 LNHDA and CDR2 SQIVND (reference sequence). The CDR3 has 13 residues. V dropped 5 bases and J dropped 6 bases, with 11 bases sitting between them. The CDR3 region has the DNA TGTGCCAGTAGTCGGATGTTCGGCAATGAGCAGTTCTTC. Protein: CASSRMFGNEQFF.

This chain connects TRBV30 to TRBJ2-6; 10 bases map to TRBD1. V was clipped by 6 bases and J by 0 bases; unmatched bases: 8. Germline V gene lookup returns CDR1 GTSNPN and CDR2 SVGIG (reference sequence). The CDR3 totals 17 residues. The CDR3 DNA reads TGTGCCTGTGACAGGGGGCGGGTTGGCTCTGGGGCCAACGTCCTGACTTTC. Translating it yields CACDRGRVGSGANVLTF.